This entry lists 14 T cell receptor beta chains sequenced from one sample in a study of cytomegalovirus exposure and HLA in healthy donors. The PCR contained 60 Vbeta and 13 Jbeta primers. The method was immunoSEQ multiplex PCR; TCRdb's version includes in-frame clones alone and lacks a portion of them. Of about 160,000 clones listed, roughly three quarters are singletons. Sequencing used PBMCs. The receptor set was obtained from a man between 60 and 75 years old in good health and CMV-seronegative.

The DNA of the CDR3 is TGCGCCAGCAGCCAAGGCGTTACAGTTAACTATGGCTACACCTTC. Its translation is CASSQGVTVNYGYTF. This sequence joins TRBV4-3 and TRBJ1-2; D gene ambiguous. V gave up 1 base and J gave up 1 base, with 10 bases separating them. The CDR3 has 15 residues. Germline V gene data show CDR1 as LGHNA and CDR2 as YSLEER.

This chain joins TRBV4-2 and TRBJ2-1; a possible D gene is TRBD2 (6 bases). The length of the CDR3 is 16 residues. V shed 1 base and J shed 0 bases, with 10 bases lying between them. Germline CDR1 LGHNA, CDR2 YNFKEQ. Written as DNA, the CDR3 is TGTGCCAGCAGCCAAGGGGTCGGGAGCTCCTACAATGAGCAGTTCTTC. Its protein is CASSQGVGSSYNEQFF.

The CDR3 sequence: CASSPPLAGATGELFF. The CDR3 DNA follows: TGTGCCAGCTCACCTCCTCTAGCGGGAGCCACCGGGGAGCTGTTTTTT. V usage is TRBV18 and J usage is TRBJ2-2; the match to TRBD2 covers 10 bases. The CDR3 spans 16 residues. Germline CDR1 and CDR2: KGHSH and LQKENI. Losses at the gene ends were 3 bases for V and 4 bases for J; bases not matched to a gene: 5.

This chain links TRBV6-1 with TRBJ1-5; 11 positions match TRBD1. The CDR3 length is 18 residues. J lost 0 bases, V lost 4 bases, and 8 bases had no gene match. Germline lookup yields CDR1 MNHNS and CDR2 SASEGT. CDR3 protein: CASSAGTGGADSNQPQHF. In nucleotides, the CDR3 is TGTGCCAGCAGTGCCGGGACAGGGGGTGCAGATAGCAATCAGCCCCAGCATTTT.

The V gene is TRBV5-4, the J gene TRBJ2-7, with 14 bases identical to TRBD2. Trimming cost V 4 bases and J 7 bases; bases outside gene matches: 13. Germline CDR1 SGHNT, CDR2 YYREEE (reference sequence). The CDR3 is 17 amino acids. CDR3 coding DNA: TGTGCCAGCAGCCAGGGGGGTGTCGGACTAGCGGGAGGAGAGCAGTACTTC. Translating gives CASSQGGVGLAGGEQYF.

The chain recombines TRBV29-1 with TRBJ1-1; 9 nucleotides line up with TRBD1. This CDR3 has 13 amino acids. With 7 bases clipped from V and 5 bases from J, the junction kept 8 bases outside the gene matches. The germline CDR1 and CDR2 sequences are SQVTM and ANQGSEA. In nucleotides, the CDR3 is TGCAGCGGAATAGGACAGGGGAAGACTGAAGCTTTCTTT. This gives the protein CSGIGQGKTEAFF.

The chain uses TRBV2 and TRBJ1-5; 9 bases are a match to TRBD1. This CDR3 contains 15 residues. Germline trimming cut 6 bases from V and 7 bases from J; bases unmatched to any gene: 10. Germline assignment: CDR1 SNHLY and CDR2 FYNNEI. The CDR3 sequence is CASRIETGGRQPQHF. The DNA of the CDR3 is TGTGCCAGCAGAATTGAGACAGGGGGAAGGCAGCCCCAGCATTTT. The variable domain in full, with the rest retrieved from reference TRBV2 and TRBJ1-5, is EPEVTQTPSHQVTQMGQEVILRCVPISNHLYFYWYRQILGQKVEFLVSFYNNEISEKSEIFDDQFSVERPDGSNFTLKIRSTKLEDSAMYFCASRIETGGRQPQHFGDGTRLSIL.

V usage is TRBV14 and J usage is TRBJ1-5; 8 bases align to TRBD1. J was trimmed by 5 bases and V by 0 bases; bases with no gene match: 3. Germline-derived CDR1 and CDR2 are SGHDN and FVKESK. The CDR3 is made up of 15 amino acids. The CDR3 sequence: CASSQDQQGDQPQHF. CDR3 sequence (DNA): TGTGCCAGCAGCCAAGATCAACAGGGGGATCAGCCCCAGCATTTT.

This clone was counted between two and nine times. V gene TRBV19 combines with J gene TRBJ2-1, with TRBD1 identical over 8 bases. V lost 4 bases, J lost 6 bases, and 8 bases stayed unmatched. The CDR3 extends over 15 amino acids. Germline-derived CDR1 and CDR2 are LNHDA and SQIVND (reference sequence). The CDR3 DNA sequence: TGTGCCAGTAGTACAGGGGGCAACAGAGGCAATGAGCAGTTCTTC. Protein: CASSTGGNRGNEQFF.

The chain couples TRBV28 to TRBJ2-3, with D uncertain. CDR1 and CDR2 from the germline V gene are MDHEN and SYDVKM. V was pared by 1 base and J by 4 bases, with 9 bases between. CDR3 length: 14 amino acids. Here the CDR3 reads CASSLSSLADTQYF. The CDR3 coding sequence is TGTGCCAGCAGTTTATCTAGTTTAGCAGATACGCAGTATTTT.

This clone was counted a single time. The V and J genes are TRBV11-3 and TRBJ2-7, with 8 bases fitting TRBD1. J was trimmed by 4 bases and V by 0 bases; bases with no gene match: 5. Germline CDR1 and CDR2: SGHNT and YENEEA. The CDR3 loop spans 15 amino acids. This chain's CDR3 is CASSLEGTGSYEQYF. The CDR3 nucleotides are TGTGCCAGCAGCTTAGAGGGGACAGGATCTTACGAGCAGTACTTC.

The chain combines TRBV28 with TRBJ1-5; D gene uncertain. Trimming took 6 bases from V and 0 from J, leaving 18 bases between them. CDR1 is MDHEN and CDR2 is SYDVKM in the germline V gene. This CDR3 is 17 amino acids long. CDR3 loop: CASRFYSGRDSNQPQHF. CDR3 sequence (DNA): TGTGCCAGCAGGTTCTACAGCGGGAGAGATAGCAATCAGCCCCAGCATTTT.

This clone came up a few times. The rearrangement links TRBV4-1 to TRBJ1-2, with a tentative D call TRBD1 (6 bases). CDR1 MGHRA and CDR2 YSYEKL come from the germline V gene. CDR3 length: 15 residues. V was pared by 0 bases and J by 6 bases, with 14 bases between. CDR3 sequence: CASSQESDRLDGYTF. The CDR3, as DNA: TGCGCCAGCAGCCAAGAGAGCGACAGGTTGGATGGCTACACCTTC.

The rearrangement joins TRBV10-1 to TRBJ2-2; 14 bases align to TRBD2. Germline CDR1 is WNHNN and CDR2 is SYGVQD (reference sequence). V was pared by 0 bases and J by 5 bases, with 8 bases of the junction left unmatched. This CDR3 comprises 19 residues. The CDR3: CASSESRSGLAGGTGELFF. In DNA, the CDR3 is TGCGCCAGCAGTGAGTCAAGGTCAGGACTAGCGGGAGGTACCGGGGAGCTGTTTTTT.